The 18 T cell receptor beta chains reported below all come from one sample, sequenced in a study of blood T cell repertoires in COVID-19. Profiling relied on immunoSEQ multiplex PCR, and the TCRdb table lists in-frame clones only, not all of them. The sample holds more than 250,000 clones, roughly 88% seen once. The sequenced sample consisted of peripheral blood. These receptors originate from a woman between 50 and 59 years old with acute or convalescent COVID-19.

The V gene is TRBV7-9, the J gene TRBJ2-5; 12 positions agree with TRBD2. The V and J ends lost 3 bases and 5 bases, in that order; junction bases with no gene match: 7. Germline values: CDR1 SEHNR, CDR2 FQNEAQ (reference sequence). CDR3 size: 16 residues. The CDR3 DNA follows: TGTGCCAGCAGCTTTCCGGGACTAGCGGGTGGGGAGACCCAGTACTTC. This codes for CASSFPGLAGGETQYF.

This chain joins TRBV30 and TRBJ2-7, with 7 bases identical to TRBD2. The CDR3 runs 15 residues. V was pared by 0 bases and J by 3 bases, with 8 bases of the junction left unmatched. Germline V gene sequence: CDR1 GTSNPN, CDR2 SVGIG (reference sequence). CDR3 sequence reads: CAWSVPRTRFYEQYF. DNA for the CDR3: TGTGCCTGGAGTGTACCTCGGACTAGATTCTACGAGCAGTACTTC.

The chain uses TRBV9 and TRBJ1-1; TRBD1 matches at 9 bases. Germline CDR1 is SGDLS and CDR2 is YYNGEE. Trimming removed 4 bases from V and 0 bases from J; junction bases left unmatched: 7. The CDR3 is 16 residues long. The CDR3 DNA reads TGTGCCAGCAGCATTGGGACAGGGAGCATGAACACTGAAGCTTTCTTT. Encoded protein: CASSIGTGSMNTEAFF. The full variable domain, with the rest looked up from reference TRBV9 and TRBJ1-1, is DSGVTQTPKHLITATGQRVTLRCSPRSGDLSVYWYQQSLDQGLQFLIQYYNGEERAKGNILERFSAQQFPDLHSELNLSSLELGDSALYFCASSIGTGSMNTEAFFGQGTRLTVV.

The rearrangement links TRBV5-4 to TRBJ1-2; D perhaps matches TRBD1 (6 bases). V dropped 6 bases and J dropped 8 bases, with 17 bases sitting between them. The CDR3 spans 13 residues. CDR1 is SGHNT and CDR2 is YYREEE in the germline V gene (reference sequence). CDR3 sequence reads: CASTLSGGQGYTF. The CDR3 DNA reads TGTGCCAGCACCCTCAGCGGGGGGCAAGGCTACACCTTC.

The CDR3 spells CASSSWTGGFDSGNTIYF. CDR3 DNA: TGTGCCAGCAGTTCCTGGACAGGGGGCTTCGACTCTGGAAACACCATATATTTT. The chain recombines TRBV28 with TRBJ1-3; 11 nucleotides agree with TRBD1. V was pared by 4 bases and J by 0 bases, with 8 bases of the junction left unmatched. CDR3 length equals 18 residues. The germline V gene has CDR1 MDHEN and CDR2 SYDVKM. The full variable domain, with the rest looked up from reference TRBV28 and TRBJ1-3, is DVKVTQSSRYLVKRTGEKVFLECVQDMDHENMFWYRQDPGLGLRLIYFSYDVKMKEKGDIPEGYSVSREKKERFSLILESASTNQTSMYLCASSSWTGGFDSGNTIYFGEGSWLTVV.

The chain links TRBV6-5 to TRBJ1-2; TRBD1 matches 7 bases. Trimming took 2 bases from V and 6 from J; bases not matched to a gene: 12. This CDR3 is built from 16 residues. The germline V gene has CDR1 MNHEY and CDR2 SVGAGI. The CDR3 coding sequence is TGTGCCAGCAGTTACACAGGGGACGGATCATCGGATGGCTACACCTTC. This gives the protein CASSYTGDGSSDGYTF.

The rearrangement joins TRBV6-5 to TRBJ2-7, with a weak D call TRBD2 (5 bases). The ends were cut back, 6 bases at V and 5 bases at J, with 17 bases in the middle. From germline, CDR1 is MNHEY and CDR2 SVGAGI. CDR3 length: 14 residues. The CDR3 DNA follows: TGTGCCAGCAGGGACTGGGCAGTCCGGGACGAGCAGTACTTC. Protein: CASRDWAVRDEQYF.

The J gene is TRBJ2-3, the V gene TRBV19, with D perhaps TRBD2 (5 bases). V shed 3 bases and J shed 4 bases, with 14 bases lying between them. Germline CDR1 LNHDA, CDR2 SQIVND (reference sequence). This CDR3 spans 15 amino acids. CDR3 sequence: CASSITRADSDTQYF. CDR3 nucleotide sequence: TGTGCCAGTAGTATTACACGTGCGGACTCAGATACGCAGTATTTT.

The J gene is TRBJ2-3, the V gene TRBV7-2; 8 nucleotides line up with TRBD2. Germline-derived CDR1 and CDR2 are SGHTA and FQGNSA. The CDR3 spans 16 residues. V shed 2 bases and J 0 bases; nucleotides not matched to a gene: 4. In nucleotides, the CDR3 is TGTGCCAGCAGCTTATTGGCGGGAGGTAGCACAGATACGCAGTATTTT. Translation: CASSLLAGGSTDTQYF. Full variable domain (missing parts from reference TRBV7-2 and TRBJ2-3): GAGVSQSPSNKVTEKGKDVELRCDPISGHTALYWYRQSLGQGLEFLIYFQGNSAPDKSGLPSDRFSAERTGGSVSTLTIQRTQQEDSAVYLCASSLLAGGSTDTQYFGPGTRLTVL.

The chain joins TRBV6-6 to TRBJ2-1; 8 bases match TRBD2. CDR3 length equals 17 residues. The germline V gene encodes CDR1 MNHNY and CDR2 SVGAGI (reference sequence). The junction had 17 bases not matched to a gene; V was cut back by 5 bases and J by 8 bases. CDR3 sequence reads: CASSRRPDLAGGDEQFF. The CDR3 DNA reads TGTGCCAGCAGTCGTAGACCGGACCTAGCGGGTGGGGATGAGCAGTTCTTC.

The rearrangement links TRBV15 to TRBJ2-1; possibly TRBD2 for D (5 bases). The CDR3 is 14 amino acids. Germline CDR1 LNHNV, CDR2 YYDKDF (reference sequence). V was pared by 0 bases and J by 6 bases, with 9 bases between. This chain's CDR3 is CATSRDVGSNEQFF. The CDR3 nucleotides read TGTGCCACCAGCAGAGATGTAGGGAGCAATGAGCAGTTCTTC.

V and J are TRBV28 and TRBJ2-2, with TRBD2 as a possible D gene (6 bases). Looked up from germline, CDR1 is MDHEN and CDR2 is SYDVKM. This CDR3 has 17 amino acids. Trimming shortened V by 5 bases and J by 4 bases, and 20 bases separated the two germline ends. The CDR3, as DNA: TGTGCCAGCAGTACCCTGTCTGCGGGAATAAGCACCGGGGAGCTGTTTTTT. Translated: CASSTLSAGISTGELFF.

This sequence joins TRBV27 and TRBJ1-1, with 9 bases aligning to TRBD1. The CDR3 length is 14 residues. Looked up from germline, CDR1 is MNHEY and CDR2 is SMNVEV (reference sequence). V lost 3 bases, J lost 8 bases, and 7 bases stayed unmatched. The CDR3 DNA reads TGTGCCAGCAGTTTCCTTGGGACAGGGATCGAAGCTTTCTTT. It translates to CASSFLGTGIEAFF.

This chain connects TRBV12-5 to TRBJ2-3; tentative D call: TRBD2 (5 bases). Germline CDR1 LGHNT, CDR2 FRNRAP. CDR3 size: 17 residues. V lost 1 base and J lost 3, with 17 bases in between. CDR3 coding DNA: TGTGCTAGTGGTTTGGGCCCATCTTCACGGGGTACAGATACGCAGTATTTT. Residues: CASGLGPSSRGTDTQYF.

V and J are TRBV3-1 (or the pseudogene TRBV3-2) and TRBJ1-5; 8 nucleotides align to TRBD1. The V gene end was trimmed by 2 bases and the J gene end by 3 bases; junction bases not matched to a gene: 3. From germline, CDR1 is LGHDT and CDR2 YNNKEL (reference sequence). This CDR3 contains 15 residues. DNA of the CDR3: TGTGCCAGCAGCCAACTGACAGGGGCCAATCAGCCCCAGCATTTT. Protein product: CASSQLTGANQPQHF.

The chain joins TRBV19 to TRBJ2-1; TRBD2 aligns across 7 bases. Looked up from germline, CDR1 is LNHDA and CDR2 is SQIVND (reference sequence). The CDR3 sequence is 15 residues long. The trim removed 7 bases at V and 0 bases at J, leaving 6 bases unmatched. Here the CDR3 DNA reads TGTGCCAGTAAACGGGAGGCCCACTCCTACAATGAGCAGTTCTTC. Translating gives CASKREAHSYNEQFF.

CDR3 DNA sequence: TGTGCCAGCAGCTTAAGATCGCCGGGAGAGACCCAGTACTTC. Translating it yields CASSLRSPGETQYF. J is TRBJ2-5 and V is TRBV7-8; no clear D. CDR1 and CDR2 from the germline V gene are SGHVS and FQNEAQ. Trimming shortened V by 2 bases and J by 4 bases, and 11 bases separated the two germline ends. The CDR3 totals 14 residues.

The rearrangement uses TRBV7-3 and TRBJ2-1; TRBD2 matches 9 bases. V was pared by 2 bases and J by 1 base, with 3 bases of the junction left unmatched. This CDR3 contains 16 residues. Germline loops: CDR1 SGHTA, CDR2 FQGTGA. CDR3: CASSLQAGGSYNEQFF. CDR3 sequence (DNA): TGTGCCAGCAGCTTACAAGCGGGAGGATCCTACAATGAGCAGTTCTTC.